Sequencing of this T cell receptor beta chain was carried out in a study of OX40 agonist ivuxolimab in advanced cancers. Study-wide background: The study reported partial responses in three patients: one hepatocellular carcinoma, two cutaneous melanoma. General study results and limits: Among T cells, CD8+ cells averaged more expanded clones than CD4+ cells.

Profiling relied on immunoSEQ multiplex PCR, and the TCRdb table lists in-frame clones only, not all of them. The sample has about 100,000 clones; 75% to 95% are singletons. The germline gives CDR1 SGHDT, CDR2 YYEEEE. The V end lost 5 bases, the J end lost 6 bases, and 24 bases lay between the germline ends. CDR3 length equals 17 residues. About this clone itself: The antigen remains unidentified.

This clonotype was sampled from an adult with an advanced solid tumor such as melanoma, head and neck, liver or kidney cancer. The sample was CD4+ or CD8+ T cells sorted from blood, taken in a trial of the OX40 agonist ivuxolimab. This chain uses TRBV5-6 with TRBJ2-1, with D tentatively TRBD1 or TRBD2 (5 bases each). DNA of the CDR3: TGTGCCAGCAGTTCACCGGGGCTCGGAAAGTCGGGCAATGAGCAGTTCTTC. Protein: CASSSPGLGKSGNEQFF.